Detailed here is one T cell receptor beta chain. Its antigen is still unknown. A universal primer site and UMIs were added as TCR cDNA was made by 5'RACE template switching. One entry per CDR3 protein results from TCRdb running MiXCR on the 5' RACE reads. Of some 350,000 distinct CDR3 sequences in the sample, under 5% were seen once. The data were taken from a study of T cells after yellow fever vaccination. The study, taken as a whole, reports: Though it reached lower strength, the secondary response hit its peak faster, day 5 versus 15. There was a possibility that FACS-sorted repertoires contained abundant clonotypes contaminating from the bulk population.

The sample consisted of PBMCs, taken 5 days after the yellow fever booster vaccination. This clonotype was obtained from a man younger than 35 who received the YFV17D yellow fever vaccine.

Written as DNA, the CDR3 is TGCAGTGCCCGAGGAGGCCCTAACTATGGCTACACCTTC. It codes for CSARGGPNYGYTF. The chain recombines TRBV20-1 with TRBJ1-2; D unclear. CDR1 DFQATT and CDR2 SNEGSKA come from the germline V gene (reference sequence). The CDR3 covers 13 residues. V lost 6 bases, J lost 0 bases, and 11 bases lay in between.